The next 27 T cell receptor beta chains were all read from a single sample in a study of neoadjuvant nivolumab and ipilimumab in lung cancer. The method was immunoSEQ multiplex PCR; TCRdb's version includes in-frame clones alone and lacks a portion of them. The sample shows thousands of clones, roughly 77% of them seen only once. The material was tumor tissue, obtained after neoadjuvant nivolumab, alone or with ipilimumab, at or shortly before surgery. These receptors were obtained from an adult with non-small cell lung cancer.

The chain employs TRBV4-3 and TRBJ2-1, with 11 bases aligning to TRBD2. The CDR3 runs 17 residues. V was clipped by 4 bases and J by 2 bases; unmatched bases: 7. Germline V gives CDR1 LGHNA, CDR2 YSLEER. CDR3 bases: TGCGCCAGCAGCCGATCCTTAGCGGGAGGGCCCTACAATGAGCAGTTCTTC. Its translation is CASSRSLAGGPYNEQFF.

V is TRBV5-1 and J is TRBJ2-7; D possibly matches TRBD1 or TRBD2 (6 bases each). The CDR3 runs 15 residues. From germline, CDR1 is SGHRS and CDR2 YFSETQ. V was clipped by 0 bases and J by 2 bases, with 12 bases between them. The CDR3 loop is CASSLAGGQTYEQYF. In DNA, the CDR3 is TGCGCCAGCAGCTTGGCCGGGGGCCAAACCTACGAGCAGTACTTC.

This sequence joins TRBV4-3 and TRBJ1-2; 10 bases are a match to TRBD1. CDR1 and CDR2 from the germline V gene are LGHNA and YSLEER. V dropped 1 base and J dropped 3; count of bases not matched to a gene: 8. The CDR3 is 17 residues long. The CDR3 DNA reads TGCGCCAGCAGCCAAGGACAGGGGGCGAGTGGGTACTATGGCTACACCTTC. The encoded protein is CASSQGQGASGYYGYTF.

The table lists this clone with a count of one. This chain connects TRBV11-3 to TRBJ2-1, with D tentatively TRBD2 (5 bases). The CDR3 has 13 amino acids. V was trimmed by 0 bases and J by 10 bases, leaving 10 bases between them. CDR1 is SGHNT and CDR2 is YENEEA in the germline V gene. The CDR3 reads CASSLDQASEQFF. DNA for the CDR3: TGTGCCAGCAGCTTAGATCAGGCTAGCGAGCAGTTCTTC. Together with reference TRBV11-3 and TRBJ2-1, the CDR3 gives the full variable domain: EAGVVQSPRYKIIEKKQPVAFWCNPISGHNTLYWYLQNLGQGPELLIRYENEEAVDDSQLPKDRFSAERLKGVDSTLKIQPAELGDSAVYLCASSLDQASEQFFGPGTRLTVL.

The rearrangement joins TRBV30 to TRBJ2-7; D gene unclear. The CDR3 runs 13 residues. V was cut by 0 bases and J by 6 bases, with 12 bases left in between. Germline V CDR1 and CDR2: GTSNPN, SVGIG (reference sequence). The CDR3 sequence: CAWSVRFSLEQYF. The CDR3 nucleotides read TGTGCCTGGAGTGTACGGTTTTCACTCGAGCAGTACTTC.

The chain carries TRBV6-6 and TRBJ2-7; 8 bases are shared with TRBD2. This CDR3 has 15 amino acids. Germline V gene lookup returns CDR1 MNHNY and CDR2 SVGAGI (reference sequence). V shed 2 bases and J 3 bases; nucleotides not matched to a gene: 6. The CDR3 nucleotides read TGTGCCAGCAGTTACACCGGGGGGGGAAGCTACGAGCAGTACTTC. This sequence encodes CASSYTGGGSYEQYF.

The chain employs TRBV14 and TRBJ1-1, with 8 positions matching TRBD1. The V gene end was trimmed by 4 bases and the J gene end by 5 bases; junction bases not matched to a gene: 9. CDR1 is SGHDN and CDR2 is FVKESK in the germline V gene. CDR3 length: 15 residues. The CDR3, as DNA: TGTGCCAGCAGCCCCGATCCAGGGGGCAGGACTGAAGCTTTCTTT. Translation gives CASSPDPGGRTEAFF. Together with reference TRBV14 and TRBJ1-1, the CDR3 gives the full variable domain: EAGVTQFPSHSVIEKGQTVTLRCDPISGHDNLYWYRRVMGKEIKFLLHFVKESKQDESGMPNNRFLAERTGGTYSTLKVQPAELEDSGVYFCASSPDPGGRTEAFFGQGTRLTVV.

This clone turned up a few times. The chain employs TRBV11-2 and TRBJ2-3; D is tentatively TRBD1 or TRBD2 (7 bases each). Trimming left V 5 bases short and J 2 bases short, with 17 bases between. CDR1 SGHAT and CDR2 FQNNGV come from the germline V gene. CDR3 length equals 16 residues. The CDR3, as DNA: TGTGCCAGCAGCGGGGGAGGGACAGACTACACAGATACGCAGTATTTT. Protein: CASSGGGTDYTDTQYF.

V gene TRBV7-8 combines with J gene TRBJ2-1; no clear D gene. The germline gives CDR1 SGHVS, CDR2 FQNEAQ. The length of the CDR3 is 13 residues. V was cut by 0 bases and J by 8 bases, with 8 bases left in between. The CDR3 here is CASSLAPIDEQFF. In nucleotides, the CDR3 is TGTGCCAGCAGCTTAGCCCCTATCGATGAGCAGTTCTTC.

The CDR3 coding sequence is TGTGCCAGCAGCAGGGGACAAGGGGGCGATGTTTACGAAGCTTTCTTT. This codes for CASSRGQGGDVYEAFF. V usage is TRBV7-9 and J usage is TRBJ1-1; 7 bases align to TRBD1. The germline V gene has CDR1 SEHNR and CDR2 FQNEAQ (reference sequence). The J segment lost 8 bases and the V segment lost 5 bases, leaving 17 bases of the junction unmatched. This CDR3 region has 16 residues.

This sequence joins TRBV4-1 and TRBJ2-7; 11 bases fit TRBD2. The germline V gene encodes CDR1 MGHRA and CDR2 YSYEKL. Trimming at V came to 2 bases and at J to 6 bases, leaving 9 bases not matched to a gene. The CDR3 extends over 16 amino acids. The CDR3 is CASSQPGLAGSREQYF. CDR3 bases: TGCGCCAGCAGCCAACCAGGACTAGCGGGCTCTCGCGAGCAGTACTTC.

The chain carries TRBV5-5 and TRBJ2-5, with TRBD2 matching 11 bases. In germline, CDR1 is SGHKS, CDR2 YYEKEE (reference sequence). The CDR3 runs to 16 residues. V lost 4 bases to trimming and J lost 6 bases; unmatched junction nucleotides: 11. CDR3 in DNA: TGTGCCAGCAGCCTCACACTAGCGGGAGTTATAAAGACCCAGTACTTC. Translated, it gives CASSLTLAGVIKTQYF.

The chain uses TRBV30 and TRBJ2-5; no firm D call. Trimming removed 2 bases at V and 7 bases at J, with 8 bases between. The CDR3 extends over 11 amino acids. CDR1 and CDR2 from the germline V gene are GTSNPN and SVGIG (reference sequence). In DNA form, the CDR3 reads TGTGCCTGGAGTACCCCAGGGACCCAGTACTTC. Translated: CAWSTPGTQYF. The full variable domain, in which reference TRBV30 and TRBJ2-5 provide the parts outside the CDR3, is SQTIHQWPATLVQPVGSPLSLECTVEGTSNPNLYWYRQAAGRGLQLLFYSVGIGQISSEVPQNLSASRPQDRQFILSSKKLLLSDSGFYLCAWSTPGTQYFGPGTRLLVL.

This chain joins TRBV27 and TRBJ2-5, with D perhaps matching TRBD2 (5 bases). Germline loops: CDR1 MNHEY, CDR2 SMNVEV (reference sequence). The CDR3 loop spans 15 amino acids. V was cut by 0 bases and J by 5 bases, with 13 bases left in between. The CDR3, as DNA: TGTGCCAGCAGTTTATCGTCCCCACTAGGGGAGACCCAGTACTTC. It yields the protein CASSLSSPLGETQYF.

The rearrangement links TRBV6-6 to TRBJ2-5, with a possible D match to TRBD2 (5 bases). The CDR3 extends over 13 amino acids. V was cut by 6 bases and J by 5 bases, with 13 bases left in between. From germline, CDR1 is MNHNY and CDR2 SVGAGI (reference sequence). The CDR3 reads CASRLDFRETQYF. The DNA of the CDR3 is TGTGCCAGCAGACTAGACTTCAGGGAGACCCAGTACTTC.

The V gene is TRBV19, the J gene TRBJ2-1; 8 nucleotides agree with TRBD2. The CDR3 has 14 amino acids. The V gene end was trimmed by 2 bases and the J gene end by 9 bases; junction bases not matched to a gene: 6. The germline V gene has CDR1 LNHDA and CDR2 SQIVND (reference sequence). Written as DNA, the CDR3 is TGTGCCAGTAGTATAAGAGCGGGAGAGGTTGAGCAGTTCTTC. Amino acids: CASSIRAGEVEQFF.

This clone was detected a few times. The rearrangement uses TRBV4-1 and TRBJ1-5; a possible D gene is TRBD1 (5 bases). The CDR3 covers 17 residues. Germline assignment: CDR1 MGHRA and CDR2 YSYEKL. Trimming stripped 1 base from V and 2 bases from J, with 15 bases between. This CDR3 is CASSQVQGTLGNQPQHF. The CDR3, as DNA: TGCGCCAGCAGCCAAGTCCAGGGAACGCTGGGCAATCAGCCCCAGCATTTT.

This chain joins TRBV7-9 and TRBJ1-3, with a possible D match to TRBD1 (5 bases). The CDR3 spans 16 residues. Germline CDR1 SEHNR, CDR2 FQNEAQ (reference sequence). Between the trimmed V and J ends, which lost 5 bases and 1 base, there was a span of 15 bases. The CDR3 sequence: CASSQEGTWSGNTIYF. The DNA of the CDR3 is TGTGCCAGCAGCCAAGAAGGGACGTGGTCTGGAAACACCATATATTTT.

A few counts support this clone. V and J are TRBV6-6 and TRBJ2-7; 7 bases align to TRBD1. The CDR3 has 14 residues. V shed 6 bases and J 0 bases; nucleotides not matched to a gene: 5. The V gene's germline CDR1 is MNHNY and CDR2 SVGAGI (reference sequence). CDR3 loop: CASRKGQSSYEQYF. The CDR3 DNA follows: TGTGCCAGCAGGAAGGGACAGAGCTCCTACGAGCAGTACTTC.

The gene calls are TRBV20-1 and TRBJ2-7, with D hard to call. V lost 3 bases, J lost 3 bases, and 6 bases lay in between. The CDR3 extends over 11 amino acids. Germline CDR1 and CDR2: DFQATT and SNEGSKA (reference sequence). The CDR3 nucleotides are TGCAGTGCTAGGCCAGACTACGAGCAGTACTTC. It specifies CSARPDYEQYF.

This clone was observed a handful of times. J is TRBJ1-2 and V is TRBV18; TRBD1 aligns across 7 bases. The junction had 4 bases not matched to a gene; V was cut back by 3 bases and J by 3 bases. CDR3 size: 14 residues. The germline V gene has CDR1 KGHSH and CDR2 LQKENI. CDR3 loop: CASSPYGTDYGYTF. The CDR3 DNA follows: TGTGCCAGCTCACCGTACGGGACAGACTATGGCTACACCTTC.

V and J are TRBV15 and TRBJ1-2; D is uncertain. CDR1 is LNHNV, CDR2 YYDKDF, per germline (reference sequence). Trimming removed 0 bases at V and 8 bases at J, with 10 bases between. The CDR3 covers 13 residues. The CDR3 DNA is TGTGCCACCAGCAGAGAGGCCCGGAGAGGCTACACCTTC. This codes for CATSREARRGYTF.

V usage is TRBV9 and J usage is TRBJ1-2, with 10 bases matching TRBD1. Germline V gene lookup returns CDR1 SGDLS and CDR2 YYNGEE. The trim removed 2 bases at V and 4 bases at J, leaving 11 bases unmatched. The CDR3 spans 17 residues. Here the CDR3 reads CASSVTPGTGVSYGYTF. The CDR3 DNA reads TGTGCCAGCAGCGTCACCCCCGGGACAGGGGTTAGCTATGGCTACACCTTC.

This clone was observed a few times. This chain connects TRBV10-2 to TRBJ2-7; 14 positions match TRBD2. The CDR3 spans 15 residues. Germline values: CDR1 WSHSY, CDR2 SAAADI. Trimming at V came to 4 bases and at J to 6 bases, leaving 5 bases not matched to a gene. The CDR3 DNA follows: TGCGCCAGCAGTGGGGGACTAGCGGGAGATCTCGAGCAGTACTTC. It encodes CASSGGLAGDLEQYF.

The gene calls are TRBV18 and TRBJ2-4; no reliable D call. V was clipped by 0 bases and J by 4 bases, with 7 bases between them. The CDR3 totals 14 residues. Germline V lookup: CDR1 KGHSH, CDR2 LQKENI. For the CDR3, the DNA is TGTGCCAGCTCACCACCGTCCTTGAAAAACATTCAGTACTTC. This sequence encodes CASSPPSLKNIQYF.

A note on this clone: Other nucleotide sequences from this sample produce the same CDR3. This chain links TRBV5-5 with TRBJ2-1, with a weak D call TRBD2 (5 bases). CDR3 size: 16 residues. Germline V CDR1 and CDR2: SGHKS, YYEKEE (reference sequence). The V and J ends lost 1 base and 0 bases respectively, with 11 bases between them. The CDR3 loop is CASSLTSRSSYNEQFF. In DNA, the CDR3 is TGTGCCAGCAGCTTGACTAGTAGGAGCTCCTACAATGAGCAGTTCTTC.

The chain couples TRBV15 to TRBJ2-7; 10 bases map to TRBD2. Germline V CDR1 and CDR2: LNHNV, YYDKDF (reference sequence). The junction had 3 bases not matched to a gene; V was cut back by 7 bases and J by 0 bases. The CDR3 is 14 amino acids. The CDR3 spells CATTPSGSSYEQYF. The CDR3 nucleotides are TGTGCCACCACCCCTAGCGGGAGCTCCTACGAGCAGTACTTC.